This TCR beta chain comes out of a study of T-cell reconstitution after alpha-beta-depleted transplantation in children. Library preparation (for TCRbeta) was performed with unique molecular identifiers. TCRdb re-called the PCR reads with MiXCR, one entry per CDR3 protein. The top ten clones hold just under 7% of a sample with 83,000 or so distinct CDR3 sequences, roughly 8.8% of them seen once. The CDR3 spans 14 residues. Germline V gene sequence: CDR1 DFQATT, CDR2 SNEGSKA (reference sequence). V lost 4 bases, J lost 3 bases, and 4 bases stayed unmatched. This clonotype was recorded many times. The clonotype originates from a human donor who donated a stem cell graft to a child with congenital amegakaryocytic thrombocytopenia. V is TRBV20-1 and J is TRBJ2-1, with 9 nucleotides matching TRBD1. The sequences come from PBMCs from the stem cell graft donor, collected from the stem cell graft. The CDR3 protein is CSAKTGGIYNEQFF. In nucleotides, the CDR3 is TGCAGTGCTAAGACAGGGGGAATCTACAATGAGCAGTTCTTC.